This entry describes one T cell receptor (beta chain). The target antigen is unknown. This sample stems from a study of beta chain features in type 1 diabetes. For the study at large: Age, gender, cell numbers and subset yield matched between patients and controls. Study results and caveats: TCRB repertoires of naive, central memory and Treg cells appeared more similar among patients than among healthy donors. Fewer junction insertions and more nucleotide deletions appeared in type 1 diabetes patients. All four CD4+ subsets from Type 1 diabetes patients carried moderately but significantly shorter TCRB CDR3s.

The CDR3 is made up of 15 amino acids. The germline V and J ends were trimmed by 0 bases and 4 bases, with 13 bases remaining between them. CDR1 and CDR2 (germline): SGDLS, YYNGEE. What was sequenced were expressed TCRB transcripts, since all of the isolated RNA had been reverse transcribed. Regulatory, naive and central memory T cell samples averaged approximately 3.9 million reads. The method was immunoSEQ multiplex PCR; TCRdb's version includes in-frame clones alone and lacks a portion of them. The data hold 500,000 to 650,000 clones, with around 12% observed a single time. What was sequenced was naive CD4+ T cells from blood. The chain links TRBV9 to TRBJ1-1; D is possibly TRBD1 (5 bases). The receptor was isolated from a young man with type 1 diabetes. The CDR3 region has the DNA TGTGCCAGCAGCGTAGACATTTCGGGGGGCACTGAAGCTTTCTTT. This codes for CASSVDISGGTEAFF.